The 26 T cell receptor beta chains below were found in one sample sequenced in a study of T-cell memory formation after mild COVID-19 (dated by TCRdb to the early 2020s). Library construction relied on 5' RACE. The sequencing machine was an Illumina NovaSeq 6000. TCRdb ran its own pipeline on the public reads, namely fastp trimming at Q25 and MiXCR clone calling, and kept in-frame beta chains. Under each unique CDR3 protein, matching rows form one entry showing the most common genes and DNA. This sample lists tens of thousands of distinct CDR3 sequences; less than 15% were detected once. The ten top clones hold around two fifths of the sample. The source material was PBMCs or a T cell subset sorted from them (not recorded which). The receptors here all came from a man between 18 and 29 years old who had mild COVID-19 (a few samples of this study predate the infection). The sample titles of this study are shuffled in the database, so cell type and time point are left out; the donor was told from shared clones.

This chain uses TRBV19 with TRBJ2-7; 12 bases map to TRBD2. There are 14 residues in the CDR3. The V segment lost 6 bases and the J segment 2 bases; nucleotides outside the gene matches: 2. Germline CDR1 and CDR2: LNHDA and SQIVND (reference sequence). CDR3 nucleotide sequence: TGTGCCAGTAGCCGACTAGCGGGGGCCTACGAGCAGTACTTC. Its translation is CASSRLAGAYEQYF.

This chain uses TRBV6-2 or TRBV6-3 with TRBJ1-6; tentatively, D is TRBD1 (5 bases). The germline V and J ends were trimmed by 2 bases and 15 bases, with 20 bases remaining between them. Germline V CDR1 and CDR2: MNHEY, SVGEGT. The CDR3 is 15 amino acids. The CDR3 nucleotides are TGTGCCAGCAGTTACGATGGGACCGACCTCCGGAACCTCCACTTT. It is translated as CASSYDGTDLRNLHF.

The chain uses TRBV6-5 and TRBJ2-2; no definite D call. V was cut by 2 bases and J by 2 bases, with 3 bases left in between. CDR3 length: 13 residues. Germline CDR1 is MNHEY and CDR2 is SVGAGI. Here the CDR3 reads CASSYPNTGELFF. Written as DNA, the CDR3 is TGTGCCAGCAGTTACCCCAACACCGGGGAGCTGTTTTTT.

The chain carries TRBV29-1 and TRBJ1-1; D is uncertain. Germline V gene lookup returns CDR1 SQVTM and CDR2 ANQGSEA. The V end was cut by 1 base, the J end by 10 bases, with 16 bases between. CDR3 length: 13 residues. CDR3 in DNA: TGCAGCGTTGAAGCAGCACAACCCGGCCGAGCTTTCTTT. Residues: CSVEAAQPGRAFF.

The V gene is TRBV3-1, the J gene TRBJ2-1, with TRBD2 matching 7 bases. CDR1 and CDR2 (germline): LGHDT, YNNKEL (reference sequence). V was clipped by 5 bases and J by 1 base; unmatched bases: 5. The CDR3 has 15 amino acids. The CDR3 region is CASSIRAGSYNEQFF. The CDR3 bases are TGTGCCAGCAGCATAAGAGCGGGATCCTACAATGAGCAGTTCTTC.

This clonotype was observed a few times. The chain uses TRBV7-9 and TRBJ2-3, with no clear D. Germline V gene sequence: CDR1 SEHNR, CDR2 FQNEAQ (reference sequence). Trimming took 3 bases from V and 1 from J, leaving 11 bases between them. The CDR3 is made up of 15 amino acids. CDR3 nucleotide sequence: TGTGCCAGCAGCTTCGAGCAGTCTGGCACAGATACGCAGTATTTT. This encodes CASSFEQSGTDTQYF.

The CDR3 loop is CASSVGYYEQYF. CDR3 nucleotides: TGTGCCAGCAGCGTGGGGTACTACGAGCAGTACTTC. The rearrangement links TRBV7-9 to TRBJ2-7; D is undetermined. The V and J ends lost 5 bases and 3 bases respectively, with 8 bases between them. Looked up from germline, CDR1 is SEHNR and CDR2 is FQNEAQ (reference sequence). The CDR3 totals 12 residues.

This clonotype has just a few counts. The chain is built from TRBV7-3 and TRBJ2-1, with D maybe TRBD2 (5 bases). Trimming took 5 bases from V and 10 from J, leaving 15 bases between them. CDR3 size: 13 residues. From germline, CDR1 is SGHTA and CDR2 FQGTGA. In DNA, the CDR3 is TGTGCCAGCAGCCCCTCACAAGCGGAAGAGCAGTTCTTC. Translation gives CASSPSQAEEQFF.

The sample holds many counts of this clonotype. The rearrangement joins TRBV9 to TRBJ1-1, with D possibly being TRBD1 (6 bases). V gave up 3 bases and J gave up 2 bases, with 11 bases separating them. Germline V gene data show CDR1 as SGDLS and CDR2 as YYNGEE. CDR3 length equals 14 residues. CDR3 loop: CASSAGGGNTEAFF. As DNA, the CDR3 is TGTGCCAGCAGCGCGGGGGGCGGAAACACTGAAGCTTTCTTT. Using reference TRBV9 and TRBJ1-1 for the parts outside the CDR3, the full variable domain is DSGVTQTPKHLITATGQRVTLRCSPRSGDLSVYWYQQSLDQGLQFLIQYYNGEERAKGNILERFSAQQFPDLHSELNLSSLELGDSALYFCASSAGGGNTEAFFGQGTRLTVV.

This clonotype was detected a few times. This chain joins TRBV20-1 and TRBJ1-6; 8 bases fit TRBD1. The V segment lost 5 bases and the J segment 10 bases; nucleotides outside the gene matches: 7. Looked up from germline, CDR1 is DFQATT and CDR2 is SNEGSKA (reference sequence). The CDR3 contains 13 residues. CDR3 amino acids: CSARITGGSPLHF. As DNA, the CDR3 is TGCAGTGCTCGCATAACAGGGGGATCACCCCTCCACTTT.

The gene calls are TRBV29-1 and TRBJ1-1; D uncertain. Germline-derived CDR1 and CDR2 are SQVTM and ANQGSEA. The V end lost 3 bases, the J end lost 2 bases, and 10 bases lay between the germline ends. The CDR3 spans 13 residues. CDR3: CSVEGLVNTEAFF. CDR3 bases: TGCAGCGTTGAGGGTTTAGTTAACACTGAAGCTTTCTTT.

The rearrangement joins TRBV11-2 to TRBJ1-4; 8 bases agree with TRBD1. Germline CDR1 is SGHAT and CDR2 is FQNNGV. This CDR3 has 15 amino acids. J was trimmed by 6 bases and V by 5 bases; bases with no gene match: 8. CDR3 nucleotide sequence: TGTGCCAGCAGCGGCGACAGGGGAGGGGATGAAAAACTGTTTTTT. Amino acids: CASSGDRGGDEKLFF.

The chain links TRBV19 to TRBJ2-7; D is unresolved. Trimming pared 5 bases from V and 7 bases from J, leaving 9 bases between. Germline V lookup: CDR1 LNHDA, CDR2 SQIVND (reference sequence). The CDR3 runs to 11 residues. CDR3 region: CASSASGEQYF. The CDR3 coding sequence is TGTGCCAGTAGTGCCTCCGGGGAGCAGTACTTC.

The chain joins TRBV29-1 to TRBJ2-7; 11 positions match TRBD2. The CDR3 contains 13 residues. In germline, CDR1 is SQVTM, CDR2 ANQGSEA. The junction had 3 bases not matched to a gene; V was cut back by 6 bases and J by 2 bases. The CDR3 DNA reads as TGCAGCGTAAGACTAGCGGGGACCTACGAGCAGTACGTC. As protein: CSVRLAGTYEQYV.

This clonotype was picked up a small number of times. The V and J genes are TRBV5-8 and TRBJ1-2; the match to TRBD1 covers 9 bases. The length of the CDR3 is 16 residues. Germline values: CDR1 SGHTS, CDR2 YDEGEE. The V and J ends lost 4 bases and 3 bases, in that order; junction bases with no gene match: 10. CDR3 coding DNA: TGTGCCAGCAGCCGAGATCCGGGACAGGGCGACTATGGCTACACCTTC. This gives the protein CASSRDPGQGDYGYTF.

This clonotype has just a few counts. This may come from a read error, since a much larger clone is one base off. The rearrangement links TRBV5-1 to TRBJ2-7; D is undetermined. V was trimmed by 2 bases and J by 4 bases, leaving 7 bases between them. Per the germline V gene, CDR1 is SGHRS and CDR2 is YFSETQ. The CDR3 sequence is 12 residues long. The CDR3 protein is CASSFSEYEQYF. CDR3 bases: TGCGCCAGCAGCTTTAGTGAATACGAGCAGTACTTC.

The rearrangement uses TRBV2 and TRBJ2-7; 9 positions agree with TRBD2. V lost 5 bases, J lost 3 bases, and 2 bases stayed unmatched. From germline, CDR1 is SNHLY and CDR2 FYNNEI. The CDR3 runs to 13 residues. CDR3 region: CASSSSGVYEQYV. The CDR3, as DNA: TGTGCCAGCAGTTCTAGCGGGGTCTACGAGCAGTACGTC.

This clonotype was seen at least ten times. The V call is TRBV5-5, the J call TRBJ2-2; D is unclear. CDR1 is SGHKS, CDR2 YYEKEE, per germline (reference sequence). Trimming stripped 0 bases from V and 4 bases from J, with 10 bases between. This CDR3 spans 15 amino acids. As DNA, the CDR3 is TGTGCCAGCAGCTTGGCTTGGGGATCCACCGGGGAGCTGTTTTTT. Its translation: CASSLAWGSTGELFF.

The V and J genes are TRBV15 and TRBJ2-7; D is undetermined. The CDR3 is 13 amino acids. The V end lost 4 bases, the J end lost 2 bases, and 9 bases lay between the germline ends. The germline V gene encodes CDR1 LNHNV and CDR2 YYDKDF (reference sequence). The CDR3 reads CATSKTSTYEQYF. The DNA for the CDR3 is TGTGCCACCAGCAAGACGTCAACCTACGAGCAGTACTTC. Combining the CDR3 with reference TRBV15 and TRBJ2-7 gives the whole variable domain DAMVIQNPRYQVTQFGKPVTLSCSQTLNHNVMYWYQQKSSQAPKLLFHYYDKDFNNEADTPDNFQSRRPNTSFCFLDIRSPGLGDTAMYLCATSKTSTYEQYFGPGTRLTVT.

This chain joins TRBV4-3 and TRBJ1-6, with D maybe TRBD1 (5 bases). The CDR3 has 15 residues. Trimming took 1 base from V and 6 from J, leaving 10 bases between them. In germline, CDR1 is LGHNA, CDR2 YSLEER. The CDR3 region is CASSQGRQGNSPLHF. Here the CDR3 DNA reads TGCGCCAGCAGCCAAGGGCGCCAGGGTAATTCACCCCTCCACTTT.

The gene calls are TRBV29-1 and TRBJ2-7; 7 nucleotides agree with TRBD2. Germline assignment: CDR1 SQVTM and CDR2 ANQGSEA. J gave up 3 bases and V 0 bases, and 8 bases lay outside the gene matches. This CDR3 has 15 residues. CDR3 DNA sequence: TGCAGCGTTGAAGACGGGAGGAAGGCCAACTACGAGCAGTACTTC. Protein product: CSVEDGRKANYEQYF.

This clonotype showed up just a few times. The chain joins TRBV20-1 to TRBJ2-5; TRBD2 is a possible D gene (6 bases). Trimming took 3 bases from V and 5 from J, leaving 25 bases between them. This CDR3 is 17 amino acids long. CDR1 is DFQATT and CDR2 is SNEGSKA in the germline V gene (reference sequence). CDR3: CSARADELAPSGETQYF. For the CDR3, the DNA is TGCAGTGCTAGGGCAGATGAACTAGCCCCTTCGGGGGAGACCCAGTACTTC.

This clonotype was observed at least ten times. The chain links TRBV29-1 to TRBJ2-3; TRBD2 agrees at 9 bases. The V gene's germline CDR1 is SQVTM and CDR2 ANQGSEA. V shed 0 bases, J shed 4 bases, and the junction held 5 bases outside the gene matches. The CDR3 loop spans 15 amino acids. CDR3 sequence (DNA): TGCAGCGTTGAAGATCGTCTAGCGGGGCCAGATACGCAGTATTTT. It encodes CSVEDRLAGPDTQYF.

V is TRBV27 and J is TRBJ1-2, with D unclear. The germline V and J ends were trimmed by 4 bases and 5 bases, with 17 bases remaining between them. Germline V lookup: CDR1 MNHEY, CDR2 SMNVEV (reference sequence). The CDR3 contains 15 residues. The CDR3 bases are TGTGCCAGCAGTTACGCAACCCGGGGAGGGTATGGCTACACCTTC. It encodes CASSYATRGGYGYTF.

This clonotype appeared a few times. The rearrangement joins TRBV4-1 to TRBJ1-4; no firm D call. The germline V and J ends were trimmed by 5 bases and 7 bases, with 14 bases remaining between them. CDR3 length equals 14 residues. The germline CDR1 and CDR2 sequences are MGHRA and YSYEKL. In DNA form, the CDR3 reads TGCGCCAGCAGCGGGTTGCACGGAGGTGAAAAACTGTTTTTT. Translating gives CASSGLHGGEKLFF.

Many counts were recorded for this clonotype. The gene calls are TRBV20-1 and TRBJ2-7; D is possibly TRBD2 (6 bases). CDR3 size: 14 residues. Germline lookup yields CDR1 DFQATT and CDR2 SNEGSKA (reference sequence). The germline V and J ends were trimmed by 3 bases and 6 bases, with 18 bases remaining between them. Here the CDR3 DNA reads TGCAGTGCTAGTTTTGGGGGAGGTCAGGGCGAGCAGTACTTC. It specifies CSASFGGGQGEQYF.